The clone carrying this T cell receptor (beta chain) was detected a few times. This record belongs to a study of blood T cell repertoires in COVID-19. Only in-frame clones appear in the TCRdb table, and some are missing; sequencing was by immunoSEQ multiplex PCR. Counted here are roughly 200,000 clones, 85% to 90% occurring once; the ten biggest clones make up under 9.5%. Trimming cost V 4 bases and J 5 bases; bases outside gene matches: 7. The CDR3 sequence is 15 residues long. Germline CDR1 is GTSNPN and CDR2 is SVGIG (reference sequence). The chain recombines TRBV30 with TRBJ2-2; 10 bases agree with TRBD1. The receptor was isolated from an older woman with acute or convalescent COVID-19. Sequencing was performed on peripheral blood. In nucleotides, the CDR3 is TGTGCCTGGACCGAGGGGACAGGGGTAACCGGGGAGCTGTTTTTT. Amino acids: CAWTEGTGVTGELFF.